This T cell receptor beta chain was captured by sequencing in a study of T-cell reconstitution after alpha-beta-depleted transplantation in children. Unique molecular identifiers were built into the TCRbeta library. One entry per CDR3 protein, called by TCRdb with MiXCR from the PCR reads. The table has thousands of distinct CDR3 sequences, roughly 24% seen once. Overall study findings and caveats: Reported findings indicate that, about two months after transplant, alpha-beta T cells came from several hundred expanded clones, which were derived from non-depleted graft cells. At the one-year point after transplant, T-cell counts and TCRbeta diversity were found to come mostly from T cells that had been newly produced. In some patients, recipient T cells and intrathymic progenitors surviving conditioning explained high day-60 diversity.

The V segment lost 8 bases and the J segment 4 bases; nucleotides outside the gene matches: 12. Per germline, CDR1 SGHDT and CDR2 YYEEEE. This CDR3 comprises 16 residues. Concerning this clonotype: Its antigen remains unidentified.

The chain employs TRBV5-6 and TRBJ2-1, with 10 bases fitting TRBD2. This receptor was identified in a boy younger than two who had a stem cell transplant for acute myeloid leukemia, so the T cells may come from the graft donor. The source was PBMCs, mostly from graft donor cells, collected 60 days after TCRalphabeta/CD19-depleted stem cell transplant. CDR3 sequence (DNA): TGTGCCAGGGGCCCCGCTCTAGCGGGGGAGTACAATGAGCAGTTCTTC. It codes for CARGPALAGEYNEQFF.